The T cell receptor (beta chain) described here comes from a study of blood T cell repertoires in COVID-19. At the level of the study: Sites across the United States, Italy and Spain contributed samples from acute and convalescent COVID-19.

Germline assignment: CDR1 LGHDT and CDR2 YNNKEL (reference sequence). The length of the CDR3 is 18 residues. The V and J ends lost 2 bases and 4 bases respectively, with 23 bases between them. TCRdb's table, derived via immunoSEQ multiplex PCR, lists solely in-frame clones and lacks some. There are under 200,000 clones in the sample; 80% to 90% occur only once, and around 2.7% lies in the top ten. This receptor was identified in a man aged 40-49 years with active or convalescent COVID-19. The sequenced material came from peripheral blood. The rearrangement joins TRBV3-1 (or the pseudogene TRBV3-2) to TRBJ1-1; TRBD1 might be the D (6 bases). This CDR3 reads CASSQPLVGTGGFTEAFF. The CDR3 region has the DNA TGTGCCAGCAGCCAACCCCTCGTGGGTACTGGGGGCTTCACTGAAGCTTTCTTT.